This T cell receptor beta chain was sequenced in a study of T cell responses to AZD1222 COVID-19 vaccine. Assay used: immunoSEQ multiplex PCR; TCRdb lists only in-frame clones, some missing. The sample records about 110,000 clones, 87% being singletons. Per germline, CDR1 LNHDA and CDR2 SQIVND (reference sequence). The length of the CDR3 is 13 residues. J lost 7 bases, V lost 9 bases, and 6 bases had no gene match. The clonotype comes from an adult in good health. V and J are TRBV19 and TRBJ1-4; 9 bases are shared with TRBD1. Specimen: peripheral blood, collected on day 0 of AZD1222 vaccination. The CDR3 coding sequence is TGTGCCAGCGCCGGGACAGGGCGTGAAAAACTGTTTTTT. Its translation is CASAGTGREKLFF.